Each of the 4 T cell receptor beta chains below was sequenced from the same sample in a study of blood T cell repertoires in COVID-19. This table comes from immunoSEQ multiplex PCR, and its TCRdb copy is limited to in-frame clones, with some not included. The sample includes hundreds of thousands of clones, over 85% seen only once; the top ten take roughly 11%. Sequencing was carried out using peripheral blood. These receptors were taken from a woman aged 30 to 39 with COVID-19, enrolled during active disease.

In the case of this clone: One junction end does not reproduce the germline sequence, and a read error may be involved. The gene calls are TRBV6-1 and TRBJ2-2; no reliable D call. Germline CDR1 and CDR2: MNHNS and SASEGT. The CDR3 totals 14 residues. CDR3 sequence (DNA): TGTGCCAGCAGTCAAGCGAGAGCGTACGGGGAGCTGTTTTTT. As protein: CASSQARAYGELFF.

The rearrangement uses TRBV28 and TRBJ2-1; TRBD1 aligns across 12 bases. Germline trimming cut 1 base from V and 4 bases from J; bases unmatched to any gene: 8. CDR1 and CDR2 from the germline V gene are MDHEN and SYDVKM. The CDR3 runs to 18 residues. CDR3 nucleotides: TGTGCCAGCAGTTTATACTCCCTGGGACAGGGGGCATACAATGAGCAGTTCTTC. Residues: CASSLYSLGQGAYNEQFF.

The CDR3 DNA reads TGTGCCAGCACCCCGACAGGGGGCTATTATGGCTACACCTTC. This gives the protein CASTPTGGYYGYTF. The chain employs TRBV28 and TRBJ1-2; 10 bases match TRBD1. Germline V gene sequence: CDR1 MDHEN, CDR2 SYDVKM. The CDR3 loop spans 14 amino acids. With V trimmed by 7 bases and J by 5 bases, 7 bases remained unmatched.

This clone was counted between two and nine times. V usage is TRBV6-2 or TRBV6-3 and J usage is TRBJ2-7; D remains ambiguous. The CDR3 consists of 13 residues. Germline CDR1 reads MNHEY; CDR2 reads SVGEGT. Trimming removed 4 bases from V and 10 bases from J, with 17 bases in between. In DNA, the CDR3 is TGTGCCAGCAGTTCACCCGCCCCACAACCACAGTACTTC. This translates into CASSSPAPQPQYF.